A single sample gave rise to the 18 T cell receptor beta chains below, sequenced in a study of human T cells and chemical hapten exposure. Indicated time point: pre-sensitization, week 0. Treatment defined: therapeutic diphenylcyclopropenone sensitization with weekly scalp DPC. TCRdb re-called the RACE reads with MiXCR, one entry per CDR3 protein. The repertoire holds approximately 77,000 distinct CDR3 sequences, with roughly 15% as singletons. Sequencing was performed on whole blood, taken in connection with sensitization to the hapten diphenylcyclopropenone (DPC). All receptors come from a woman aged 45-65 years with alopecia areata. Some clones in this sample may be carry-over from other donors' samples.

This sequence joins TRBV20-1 and TRBJ2-7; 7 nucleotides agree with TRBD2. Germline lookup yields CDR1 DFQATT and CDR2 SNEGSKA (reference sequence). Germline trimming cut 1 base from V and 4 bases from J; bases unmatched to any gene: 4. The CDR3 spans 13 residues. CDR3 sequence reads: CSARGGGKYEQYF. CDR3 nucleotide sequence: TGCAGTGCTAGAGGGGGAGGGAAATACGAGCAGTACTTC.

This clonotype was observed a few times. The chain couples TRBV24-1 to TRBJ2-1; 9 bases line up with TRBD2. The ends lost 2 bases at V and 5 bases at J; junction bases unmatched: 9. CDR1 KGHDR and CDR2 SFDVKD come from the germline V gene. The CDR3 consists of 17 residues. CDR3 DNA: TGTGCCACCAGTGATTCCCTGATCCGCGGGAGGGACAATGAGCAGTTCTTC. Its protein product is CATSDSLIRGRDNEQFF.

This clonotype has only a few counts. This chain joins TRBV3-1 and TRBJ2-1; no clear D. CDR3 size: 11 residues. V shed 1 base and J shed 8 bases, with 3 bases lying between them. The V gene's germline CDR1 is LGHDT and CDR2 YNNKEL (reference sequence). The CDR3 protein is CASSQVYEQFF. The CDR3 coding sequence is TGTGCCAGCAGCCAAGTGTATGAGCAGTTCTTC.

This clonotype was detected many times. The J gene is TRBJ1-1, the V gene TRBV12-3 or TRBV12-4; D is uncertain. Trimming shortened V by 7 bases and J by 1 base, and 19 bases separated the two germline ends. The CDR3 contains 16 residues. The CDR3 spells CASTLPTWSTNTEAFF. CDR3 DNA: TGTGCCAGCACCCTACCGACGTGGTCGACGAACACTGAAGCTTTCTTT.

This clonotype was detected only a few times. V usage is TRBV14 and J usage is TRBJ1-1; D ambiguous. The CDR3 loop spans 13 amino acids. V shed 4 bases and J shed 5 bases, with 11 bases lying between them. Germline-derived CDR1 and CDR2 are SGHDN and FVKESK. The CDR3 region is CASSLNGQTEAFF. Written as DNA, the CDR3 is TGTGCCAGCAGCCTCAATGGCCAGACTGAAGCTTTCTTT.

This clonotype was found many times. The V call is TRBV20-1, the J call TRBJ1-3; D unresolved. With 4 bases removed from V and 4 bases from J, the gap between germline ends came to 14 bases. This CDR3 region has 14 residues. The germline V gene has CDR1 DFQATT and CDR2 SNEGSKA (reference sequence). The CDR3 is CSAIPGPAGNTIYF. CDR3 DNA sequence: TGCAGTGCTATACCCGGGCCAGCCGGAAACACCATATATTTT.

This clonotype was observed a handful of times. This rearrangement joins TRBV5-8 to TRBJ1-1; 9 nucleotides line up with TRBD1. This CDR3 contains 16 residues. The V gene's germline CDR1 is SGHTS and CDR2 YDEGEE. With 4 bases clipped from V and 0 bases from J, the junction kept 7 bases outside the gene matches. The CDR3 here is CASSPGQGRMNTEAFF. CDR3 DNA sequence: TGTGCCAGCAGCCCCGGACAGGGGAGAATGAACACTGAAGCTTTCTTT.

The chain couples TRBV4-3 to TRBJ1-2; D gene unclear. The V end lost 0 bases, the J end lost 2 bases, and 10 bases lay between the germline ends. This CDR3 contains 15 residues. Germline CDR1 LGHNA, CDR2 YSLEER. Here the CDR3 DNA reads TGCGCCAGCAGCCAAGATTACACCGGAAACTATGGCTACACCTTC. It is translated as CASSQDYTGNYGYTF.

CDR3 residues: CASGLDILTEAFF. CDR3 DNA: TGTGCTAGTGGTTTGGACATCCTCACTGAAGCTTTCTTT. The chain has TRBV12-5 and TRBJ1-1, with D unclear. The V gene's germline CDR1 is LGHNT and CDR2 FRNRAP. The germline V and J ends were trimmed by 1 base and 4 bases, with 7 bases remaining between them. The CDR3 is 13 residues long. Full variable domain (outside the CDR3, taken from reference TRBV12-5 and TRBJ1-1): DARVTQTPRHKVTEMGQEVTMRCQPILGHNTVFWYRQTMMQGLELLAYFRNRAPLDDSGMPKDRFSAEMPDATLATLKIQPSEPRDSAVYFCASGLDILTEAFFGQGTRLTVV.

This clonotype was observed a few times. The rearrangement uses TRBV5-1 and TRBJ1-4; a possible D gene is TRBD1 (5 bases). Trimming shortened V by 4 bases and J by 6 bases, and 16 bases separated the two germline ends. The CDR3 is 15 amino acids. Germline CDR1 SGHRS, CDR2 YFSETQ. The CDR3 here is CASSEDPEGDEKLFF. CDR3 DNA sequence: TGCGCCAGCAGCGAGGACCCAGAAGGGGATGAAAAACTGTTTTTT.

This clonotype was picked up a small number of times. This chain joins TRBV7-2 and TRBJ1-1; D is undetermined. Germline values: CDR1 SGHTA, CDR2 FQGNSA. V gave up 1 base and J gave up 4 bases, with 7 bases separating them. CDR3 size: 13 residues. CDR3 nucleotides: TGTGCCAGCAGCTTAGTCGGGGTCACTGAAGCTTTCTTT. This gives the protein CASSLVGVTEAFF.

CDR3 in amino acids: CSVPTDSSIYNEQFF. The CDR3 DNA sequence: TGCAGCGTTCCGACAGACAGCTCCATCTACAATGAGCAGTTCTTC. This chain connects TRBV29-1 to TRBJ2-1; TRBD1 might be the D (5 bases). Germline V CDR1 and CDR2: SQVTM, ANQGSEA. V was clipped by 5 bases and J by 3 bases, with 17 bases between them. The length of the CDR3 is 15 residues.

The chain has TRBV12-3 or TRBV12-4 and TRBJ2-5; no clear D gene. V gave up 7 bases and J gave up 1 base, with 7 bases separating them. CDR3 length equals 12 residues. CDR3 in amino acids: CASTGPQETQYF. DNA of the CDR3: TGTGCCAGCACGGGTCCCCAAGAGACCCAGTACTTC.

This clonotype came up a few times. V and J are TRBV12-5 and TRBJ2-5; D uncertain. This CDR3 is built from 11 residues. Deletions cut 5 bases from V and 2 bases from J, with 3 bases between. Germline V CDR1 and CDR2: LGHNT, FRNRAP. The CDR3 reads CASGQQETQYF. The CDR3 coding sequence is TGTGCTAGTGGTCAGCAAGAGACCCAGTACTTC.

This clonotype was found many times. The chain combines TRBV19 with TRBJ1-1, with D uncertain. There are 14 residues in the CDR3. Germline CDR1 and CDR2: LNHDA and SQIVND (reference sequence). With 3 bases removed from V and 4 bases from J, the gap between germline ends came to 12 bases. CDR3 bases: TGTGCCAGTAGTATTAACCCTTCGAGCACTGAAGCTTTCTTT. Translation: CASSINPSSTEAFF.

In this sample, this clonotype turned up a few times. The CDR3 sequence is CASSRRPGQGPSNEQYF. CDR3 DNA sequence: TGTGCCAGCAGTAGAAGACCGGGACAGGGGCCCTCGAACGAGCAGTACTTC. The chain couples TRBV6-2 or TRBV6-3 to TRBJ2-7, with 10 positions matching TRBD1. J was trimmed by 5 bases and V by 5 bases; bases with no gene match: 15. Per the germline V gene, CDR1 is MNHEY and CDR2 is SVGEGT. This CDR3 region has 17 residues.

CDR3 sequence: CAWSRRGPETQYF. DNA for the CDR3: TGTGCCTGGAGTAGGAGAGGGCCAGAGACCCAGTACTTC. The V call is TRBV30, the J call TRBJ2-5, with D tentatively TRBD2 (5 bases). CDR3 length: 13 amino acids. From germline, CDR1 is GTSNPN and CDR2 SVGIG (reference sequence). V dropped 2 bases and J dropped 4 bases, with 11 bases sitting between them.

This clonotype has just a few counts. V and J are TRBV29-1 and TRBJ1-5, with TRBD1 matching 8 bases. CDR3 size: 12 residues. CDR1 SQVTM and CDR2 ANQGSEA come from the germline V gene. The V segment lost 5 bases and the J segment 6 bases; nucleotides outside the gene matches: 3. CDR3 DNA: TGCAGCGTTCGACAGGGGTCTCAGCCCCAGCATTTT. Translated, it gives CSVRQGSQPQHF.